Below are 25 T cell receptor beta chains sequenced from a single sample in a study of blood T cells in healthy people across ages. A second PCR, run for about 7 to 11 cycles, used a sample-barcoded 5' primer plus a J-beta primer mix. TCRdb itself ran the 5' RACE reads through MiXCR, one entry per CDR3 protein. Here the sample spans hundreds of thousands of distinct CDR3 sequences, 24% being singletons. This sample was also put to use in a study of T cells of mothers and their children.

Sequencing was done on a sample of blood. The source is a boy aged 10-17 years in good health.

This clonotype came up a few times. CDR3 coding DNA: TGCAGTGCTCGGTGGACGGAATGGCCCATGAACACTGAAGCTTTCTTT. Translation gives CSARWTEWPMNTEAFF. The chain carries TRBV20-1 and TRBJ1-1; D gene uncertain. Germline CDR1 is DFQATT and CDR2 is SNEGSKA (reference sequence). The CDR3 extends over 16 amino acids. V lost 5 bases and J lost 0, with 19 bases in between.

V gene TRBV28 combines with J gene TRBJ2-2; D unclear. Germline V gives CDR1 MDHEN, CDR2 SYDVKM. This CDR3 has 16 amino acids. Trimming left V 6 bases short and J 3 bases short, with 17 bases between. This CDR3 is CASSTRAAWHTGELFF. In DNA, the CDR3 is TGTGCCAGCAGCACTCGGGCAGCTTGGCACACCGGGGAGCTGTTTTTT. Supplemented by reference TRBV28 and TRBJ2-2, the full variable domain reads DVKVTQSSRYLVKRTGEKVFLECVQDMDHENMFWYRQDPGLGLRLIYFSYDVKMKEKGDIPEGYSVSREKKERFSLILESASTNQTSMYLCASSTRAAWHTGELFFGEGSRLTVL.

The chain carries TRBV4-1 and TRBJ1-1; no reliable D call. There are 16 residues in the CDR3. The V end lost 3 bases, the J end lost 0 bases, and 14 bases lay between the germline ends. Germline CDR1 and CDR2: MGHRA and YSYEKL. CDR3 region: CASSHHGTLLNTEAFF. Here the CDR3 DNA reads TGCGCCAGCAGCCATCACGGTACCCTTTTGAACACTGAAGCTTTCTTT.

The gene calls are TRBV11-2 and TRBJ2-5, with D possibly TRBD1 on 7 matching bases. This CDR3 is built from 15 residues. V lost 4 bases and J lost 2, with 14 bases in between. Per germline, CDR1 SGHAT and CDR2 FQNNGV. The CDR3 spells CASSYAGTEQETQYF. The CDR3 DNA follows: TGTGCCAGCAGCTATGCGGGGACAGAACAAGAGACCCAGTACTTC.

This sequence joins TRBV28 and TRBJ2-7, with 8 bases matching TRBD1. V lost 9 bases, J lost 5 bases, and 12 bases stayed unmatched. CDR3 length equals 14 residues. The germline V gene encodes CDR1 MDHEN and CDR2 SYDVKM. The CDR3: CASFSLDRAHEQYF. CDR3 DNA sequence: TGTGCCAGTTTTTCCTTGGACAGGGCCCACGAGCAGTACTTC.

This clonotype was seen a few times. The chain recombines TRBV6-5 with TRBJ2-3, with TRBD2 matching 8 bases. V trimming: 6 bases; J trimming: 0 bases; junction bases outside the gene matches: 8. Germline assignment: CDR1 MNHEY and CDR2 SVGAGI. The CDR3 covers 16 residues. CDR3 bases: TGTGCCAGCAGACCCGGGGGGGCCTCTAGCACAGATACGCAGTATTTT. It encodes CASRPGGASSTDTQYF.

In this sample, this clonotype turned up a few times. The chain recombines TRBV6-2 or TRBV6-3 with TRBJ2-1, with a possible D match to TRBD1 (5 bases). The CDR3 loop spans 12 amino acids. Trimming took off 4 bases at V and 5 bases at J, with 6 bases between the two ends. Germline CDR1 MNHEY, CDR2 SVGEGT. CDR3 bases: TGTGCCAGCAGTTGGGGCAACAATGAGCAGTTCTTC. Its translation is CASSWGNNEQFF.

In DNA, the CDR3 is TGTGCCAGCACTCAGGGGGGGCAAACTGAAGCTTTCTTT. This translates into CASTQGGQTEAFF. This chain uses TRBV6-2 or TRBV6-3 with TRBJ1-1; 7 nucleotides match TRBD1. V was clipped by 7 bases and J by 5 bases; unmatched bases: 7. The CDR3 is made up of 13 amino acids. Germline values: CDR1 MNHEY, CDR2 SVGEGT.

Comments on this clonotype: Germline and junction disagree at one end, which may indicate a read error. J is TRBJ2-7 and V is TRBV28; 16 bases fit TRBD2. The germline V gene encodes CDR1 MDHEN and CDR2 SYDVKM. The CDR3 has 17 residues. CDR3 DNA: TGTGCCAACAGTTTGGTGGGACTAGCGGGAGGGGTCTACGAGCAGTACTTC. Translating it yields CANSLVGLAGGVYEQYF.

Only a few counts were recorded for this clonotype. The genes are TRBV12-3 or TRBV12-4 and TRBJ1-4, with 8 nucleotides matching TRBD1. Unmatched junction bases numbered 11, after V lost 5 bases and J lost 3 bases. The CDR3 is made up of 17 amino acids. CDR3 residues: CASSPGQGLAANEKLFF. The DNA of the CDR3 is TGTGCCAGCAGTCCCGGACAGGGTTTGGCAGCTAATGAAAAACTGTTTTTT.

The chain carries TRBV27 and TRBJ2-7; D is possibly TRBD1 (6 bases). Germline CDR1 MNHEY, CDR2 SMNVEV (reference sequence). This CDR3 is built from 14 residues. V lost 4 bases, J lost 5 bases, and 15 bases lay in between. The CDR3 loop reads CASSSGDIFHEQYF. The CDR3 coding sequence is TGTGCCAGCAGTTCAGGGGACATCTTCCACGAGCAGTACTTC.

The J gene is TRBJ2-1, the V gene TRBV20-1; possible D gene TRBD2, 5 bases. Trimming removed 1 base at V and 0 bases at J, with 10 bases between. Germline V lookup: CDR1 DFQATT, CDR2 SNEGSKA (reference sequence). This CDR3 contains 15 residues. The DNA for the CDR3 is TGCAGTGCTAGAGCGGGGATAAACTCCTACAATGAGCAGTTCTTC. Its protein product is CSARAGINSYNEQFF.

This clonotype appeared a few times. One end of the junction varies from germline; a read error may be responsible. The chain uses TRBV7-2 and TRBJ1-2, with D perhaps matching TRBD1 (5 bases). This CDR3 comprises 15 residues. Germline values: CDR1 SGHTA, CDR2 FQGNSA. CDR3 protein: CASSLVGARVYGHTF. For the CDR3, the DNA is TGTGCCAGCAGCTTAGTAGGGGCCAGGGTCTATGGCCACACCTTC.

The rearrangement uses TRBV19 and TRBJ1-4, with D tentatively TRBD1 (6 bases). The CDR3 is 15 amino acids. Per germline, CDR1 LNHDA and CDR2 SQIVND (reference sequence). V lost 3 bases to trimming and J lost 0 bases, with 8 bases between them. The chain's CDR3 is CASSMRDTTNEKLFF. CDR3 coding DNA: TGTGCCAGTAGTATGCGGGACACAACTAATGAAAAACTGTTTTTT.

This clonotype was counted ten times or more. The chain recombines TRBV6-6 with TRBJ2-5; TRBD1 matches at 8 bases. J gave up 5 bases and V 6 bases, and 5 bases lay outside the gene matches. The CDR3 extends over 13 amino acids. Germline CDR1 and CDR2: MNHNY and SVGAGI (reference sequence). This chain's CDR3 is CASSRTGGETQYF. The DNA of the CDR3 is TGTGCCAGCAGCAGAACAGGGGGGGAGACCCAGTACTTC.

There are a few counts of this clonotype. The rearrangement joins TRBV5-8 to TRBJ2-2; D is possibly TRBD1 or TRBD2 (5 bases each). The CDR3 is 15 amino acids. Germline V gene sequence: CDR1 SGHTS, CDR2 YDEGEE. Trimming stripped 4 bases from V and 2 bases from J, with 12 bases between. CDR3 bases: TGTGCCAGCAGCCGGGGACGGTCCAACACCGGGGAGCTGTTTTTT. Amino acids: CASSRGRSNTGELFF.

The V gene is TRBV20-1, the J gene TRBJ2-1; 11 bases agree with TRBD2. Germline values: CDR1 DFQATT, CDR2 SNEGSKA (reference sequence). The ends lost 0 bases at V and 9 bases at J; junction bases unmatched: 7. This CDR3 spans 15 amino acids. The CDR3 region has the DNA TGCAGTGCTAGAGACGGGACTAGCGGCCGTGGTGAGCAGTTCTTC. Protein sequence: CSARDGTSGRGEQFF.

This clonotype was seen more than once but under ten times. The CDR3 DNA is TGCAGTGCTAGGGGGGACTACCACTCCTACGAGCAGTACTTC. Its protein product is CSARGDYHSYEQYF. The chain uses TRBV20-1 and TRBJ2-7, with TRBD2 identical over 7 bases. This CDR3 comprises 14 residues. CDR1 and CDR2 (germline): DFQATT, SNEGSKA (reference sequence). The trim removed 3 bases at V and 0 bases at J, leaving 5 bases unmatched.

A few counts support this clonotype. The chain carries TRBV7-2 and TRBJ2-2; D is uncertain. V gave up 5 bases and J gave up 3 bases, with 10 bases separating them. This CDR3 region has 14 residues. From germline, CDR1 is SGHTA and CDR2 FQGNSA. The CDR3 spells CASSHLRDTGELFF. CDR3 sequence (DNA): TGTGCCAGCAGCCACTTAAGGGACACCGGGGAGCTGTTTTTT.

The CDR3 here is CATSLPGLAERSTDTQYF. CDR3 sequence (DNA): TGTGCCACCAGCCTTCCGGGACTAGCGGAGAGGAGCACAGATACGCAGTATTTT. V gene TRBV15 combines with J gene TRBJ2-3; TRBD2 agrees at 11 bases. V was pared by 5 bases and J by 0 bases, with 10 bases of the junction left unmatched. The CDR3 runs 18 residues. CDR1 LNHNV and CDR2 YYDKDF come from the germline V gene (reference sequence). Using reference TRBV15 and TRBJ2-3 for the parts outside the CDR3, the full variable domain is DAMVIQNPRYQVTQFGKPVTLSCSQTLNHNVMYWYQQKSSQAPKLLFHYYDKDFNNEADTPDNFQSRRPNTSFCFLDIRSPGLGDTAMYLCATSLPGLAERSTDTQYFGPGTRLTVL.

This chain connects TRBV6-2 or TRBV6-3 to TRBJ2-5; TRBD2 matches at 7 bases. In germline, CDR1 is MNHEY, CDR2 SVGEGT. The CDR3 spans 18 residues. V lost 4 bases and J lost 1; bases outside the gene matches: 15. CDR3 sequence (DNA): TGTGCCAGCAGTTTGGGGGTAGCGGGCCCTCTAATCCAAGAGACCCAGTACTTC. Its translation is CASSLGVAGPLIQETQYF.

The chain recombines TRBV7-2 with TRBJ2-7; 10 nucleotides match TRBD2. This CDR3 is 17 amino acids long. Germline V gene sequence: CDR1 SGHTA, CDR2 FQGNSA. V lost 1 base and J lost 6; bases outside the gene matches: 12. The CDR3 protein is CASSLVGLAGGSSEQYF. In DNA form, the CDR3 reads TGTGCCAGCAGCTTAGTGGGTTTAGCGGGAGGATCTAGCGAGCAGTACTTC.

The gene calls are TRBV14 and TRBJ1-1; D is undetermined. This CDR3 has 14 amino acids. V gave up 1 base and J gave up 8 bases, with 14 bases separating them. CDR1 is SGHDN and CDR2 is FVKESK in the germline V gene. CDR3 DNA sequence: TGTGCCAGCAGCCAAGGTCGTGTGTCGGCCGAAGCTTTCTTT. This translates into CASSQGRVSAEAFF.

The chain carries TRBV30 and TRBJ2-1; TRBD2 might be the D (6 bases). TRBJ2-7 matches the DNA end more closely, so the J call is doubtful. The CDR3 sequence is 14 residues long. Germline-derived CDR1 and CDR2 are GTSNPN and SVGIG (reference sequence). The CDR3: CAGTYGAVYYEQYF. As DNA, the CDR3 is TGTGCCGGGACTTACGGGGCTGTCTACTACGAGCAGTACTTC.

This clonotype was counted ten times or more. The chain recombines TRBV28 with TRBJ2-5; 9 bases match TRBD1. The CDR3 runs 16 residues. Germline V gene lookup returns CDR1 MDHEN and CDR2 SYDVKM. Trimming took 6 bases from V and 3 from J; bases not matched to a gene: 11. The CDR3 loop is CASSSTLRTGEETQYF. The CDR3 DNA sequence: TGTGCCAGCAGCTCCACCCTTCGGACAGGGGAAGAGACCCAGTACTTC. Using reference TRBV28 and TRBJ2-5 for the parts outside the CDR3, the full variable domain is DVKVTQSSRYLVKRTGEKVFLECVQDMDHENMFWYRQDPGLGLRLIYFSYDVKMKEKGDIPEGYSVSREKKERFSLILESASTNQTSMYLCASSSTLRTGEETQYFGPGTRLLVL.